Shown below are 26 T cell receptor beta chains from a single sample sequenced in a study of blood T cells in healthy people across ages (dated by TCRdb to 2015 to 2017). Libraries were made using 5' RACE. These reads were obtained on an Illumina HiSeq 2500. A second roughly 7 to 11 cycle PCR used a sample-barcoded 5' primer and a J-beta primer mix. The public reads were reanalyzed by TCRdb: fastp trimming at Q25, MiXCR alignment, in-frame beta chains only. A single entry per CDR3 protein holds the most common genes and DNA from its merged rows. Across this sample there are over a million distinct CDR3 sequences, with 42% seen only once. The leading ten clones occupy about 4% of the sample. Sequenced material: blood. These receptors came from a woman younger than 30 in good health.

This chain joins TRBV29-1 and TRBJ2-3; weak D call: TRBD1 (5 bases). Germline V gives CDR1 SQVTM, CDR2 ANQGSEA. This CDR3 has 12 amino acids. The V gene lost 6 bases and the J gene lost 3 bases, with 10 bases spanning the gap. The CDR3 protein is CSVGKGTDTQYF. CDR3 sequence (DNA): TGCAGCGTGGGTAAGGGGACAGATACGCAGTATTTT.

This clonotype has only a few counts. The chain uses TRBV15 and TRBJ2-1, with TRBD2 matching over 10 bases. CDR1 and CDR2 from the germline V gene are LNHNV and YYDKDF (reference sequence). V was clipped by 0 bases and J by 0 bases; unmatched bases: 8. The CDR3 runs to 19 residues. The CDR3 protein is CATSRDRASGSFSYNEQFF. The CDR3 DNA reads as TGTGCCACCAGCAGAGATCGGGCTAGCGGGAGCTTCTCCTACAATGAGCAGTTCTTC.

This clonotype was picked up a small number of times. The chain uses TRBV12-3 or TRBV12-4 and TRBJ1-2, with no clear D. The CDR3 is 14 residues long. V lost 2 bases, J lost 2 bases, and 9 bases lay in between. In DNA form, the CDR3 reads TGTGCCAGCAGTTTACAGAGGAGAAACTATGGCTACACCTTC. This translates into CASSLQRRNYGYTF.

The chain joins TRBV2 to TRBJ2-7; D gene ambiguous. CDR1 is SNHLY, CDR2 FYNNEI, per germline. The CDR3 length is 13 residues. The V end was cut by 10 bases, the J end by 1 base, with 14 bases between. CDR3 nucleotides: TGTGCCACCGAACCGGACGGTTCCTACGAGCAGTACTTC. Amino acids: CATEPDGSYEQYF.

A single count supports this clonotype. The chain joins TRBV25-1 to TRBJ1-4; 11 bases are shared with TRBD1. Germline V gene lookup returns CDR1 MGHDK and CDR2 SYGVNS. This CDR3 is 18 amino acids long. V lost 4 bases to trimming and J lost 2 bases; unmatched junction nucleotides: 9. CDR3 sequence: CASSAWDRGRSTNEKLFF. The CDR3, as DNA: TGTGCCAGCAGTGCCTGGGACAGGGGGAGGTCTACTAATGAAAAACTGTTTTTT.

This clonotype occurred a few times. The chain carries TRBV6-2 or TRBV6-3 and TRBJ2-7; D gene ambiguous. The CDR3 totals 12 residues. Germline V gene sequence: CDR1 MNHEY, CDR2 SVGEGT. V lost 4 bases and J lost 3, with 7 bases in between. The CDR3 loop reads CASSLRIYEQYF. The CDR3 DNA follows: TGTGCCAGCAGTTTACGTATCTACGAGCAGTACTTC.

The chain is built from TRBV9 and TRBJ2-1; no clear D. Germline lookup yields CDR1 SGDLS and CDR2 YYNGEE. V was cut by 0 bases and J by 5 bases, with 9 bases left in between. The CDR3 extends over 14 amino acids. This chain's CDR3 is CASSVVVGDNEQFF. The DNA of the CDR3 is TGTGCCAGCAGCGTAGTGGTTGGAGACAATGAGCAGTTCTTC. The full variable domain, rest sourced from reference TRBV9 and TRBJ2-1, is DSGVTQTPKHLITATGQRVTLRCSPRSGDLSVYWYQQSLDQGLQFLIQYYNGEERAKGNILERFSAQQFPDLHSELNLSSLELGDSALYFCASSVVVGDNEQFFGPGTRLTVL.

The chain has TRBV27 and TRBJ1-2; D remains unclear. The length of the CDR3 is 14 residues. Trimming cost V 5 bases and J 4 bases, with 14 bases left between them. CDR1 is MNHEY, CDR2 SMNVEV, per germline (reference sequence). CDR3 in DNA: TGTGCCAGCAGTCTAACAGCGGACGTCTATGGCTACACCTTC. This sequence encodes CASSLTADVYGYTF.

J is TRBJ2-7 and V is TRBV12-3 or TRBV12-4, with 11 bases fitting TRBD2. The DNA end is a closer match to TRBJ2-5, so the J assignment may be wrong. The CDR3 is made up of 16 amino acids. CDR3 sequence: CASSRIAGGVGETQYF. The CDR3 DNA is TGTGCCAGCAGTAGAATAGCGGGGGGGGTAGGAGAGACCCAGTACTTC.

This chain uses TRBV7-9 with TRBJ1-2; D might be TRBD1 (5 bases). Germline CDR1 reads SEHNR; CDR2 reads FQNEAQ (reference sequence). Trimming removed 5 bases at V and 7 bases at J, with 20 bases between. The CDR3 covers 15 residues. This CDR3 reads CASSAGTLDFFGYTF. The CDR3 DNA follows: TGTGCCAGCAGCGCGGGGACGCTGGATTTCTTTGGCTACACCTTC.

This chain joins TRBV28 and TRBJ2-7; a possible D gene is TRBD1 (5 bases). The CDR3 length is 15 residues. The V gene's germline CDR1 is MDHEN and CDR2 SYDVKM. V lost 10 bases, J lost 2 bases, and 21 bases lay in between. The CDR3 region is CATKSVWTLPYEQYF. The CDR3 region has the DNA TGTGCCACCAAAAGTGTATGGACACTCCCCTACGAGCAGTACTTC.

This rearrangement joins TRBV6-2 or TRBV6-3 to TRBJ2-1, with D possibly matching TRBD1 (5 bases). This CDR3 spans 17 amino acids. V was shortened by 5 bases and J by 6 bases, with 23 bases between the two germline ends. The germline V gene has CDR1 MNHEY and CDR2 SVGEGT. CDR3 nucleotide sequence: TGTGCCAGCAGTAACACCTTAGCTAGTTGGGGCTCCAATGAGCAGTTCTTC. Its protein is CASSNTLASWGSNEQFF.

As to this clonotype: Compared with germline, one end of the junction differs, possibly owing to a read error. The rearrangement links TRBV7-6 to TRBJ2-3; D may be TRBD1 (6 bases). Germline CDR1 and CDR2: SGHVS and FNYEAQ. This CDR3 has 16 residues. CDR3: CASSLGQGRGTDMQYF. For the CDR3, the DNA is TGTGCCAGCAGCTTAGGCCAGGGGAGAGGAACAGATATGCAGTATTTT.

The rearrangement links TRBV3-1 to TRBJ2-3; D remains unclear. The V end lost 5 bases, the J end lost 3 bases, and 12 bases lay between the germline ends. There are 14 residues in the CDR3. Germline CDR1 LGHDT, CDR2 YNNKEL (reference sequence). CDR3 protein: CASSSFRQTDTQYF. The DNA for the CDR3 is TGTGCCAGCAGCTCCTTCCGCCAAACAGATACGCAGTATTTT.

There are a few counts of this clonotype. The rearrangement joins TRBV12-3 or TRBV12-4 to TRBJ2-7, with D unresolved. With 4 bases removed from V and 1 base from J, the gap between germline ends came to 11 bases. The CDR3 runs to 14 residues. CDR3 DNA sequence: TGTGCCAGCAGTTCGTCAGGCACATCCTACGAGCAGTACTTC. Residues: CASSSSGTSYEQYF.

The chain is built from TRBV15 and TRBJ2-2; no firm D call. The CDR3 has 14 amino acids. Trimming cost V 4 bases and J 6 bases, with 12 bases left between them. The germline V gene has CDR1 LNHNV and CDR2 YYDKDF (reference sequence). CDR3 protein: CATSNLGPSGELFF. The CDR3 DNA reads TGTGCCACCAGCAACCTCGGTCCATCCGGGGAGCTGTTTTTT. Complete variable domain (other parts from reference TRBV15 and TRBJ2-2): DAMVIQNPRYQVTQFGKPVTLSCSQTLNHNVMYWYQQKSSQAPKLLFHYYDKDFNNEADTPDNFQSRRPNTSFCFLDIRSPGLGDTAMYLCATSNLGPSGELFFGEGSRLTVL.

This clonotype was counted between two and nine times. The chain has TRBV15 and TRBJ2-1; no clear D gene. Germline V CDR1 and CDR2: LNHNV, YYDKDF (reference sequence). The CDR3 covers 14 residues. Trimming stripped 1 base from V and 10 bases from J, with 14 bases between. The CDR3 DNA is TGTGCCACCAGCAGAGCTCCCCGCGCCCGGGAGCAGTTCTTC. Encoded protein: CATSRAPRAREQFF.

This clonotype has just a few counts. The V gene is TRBV12-3 or TRBV12-4, the J gene TRBJ1-2, with TRBD1 matching 9 bases. The ends lost 5 bases at V and 7 bases at J; junction bases unmatched: 8. CDR3 length equals 14 residues. The CDR3 DNA reads as TGTGCCAGCAGTCAAGGGACAGGGATGAGTGGCTACACCTTC. As protein: CASSQGTGMSGYTF.

In its sample, this clonotype was seen many times. V usage is TRBV5-1 and J usage is TRBJ2-3, with 7 bases that match TRBD1. CDR3 length: 14 residues. Unmatched junction bases numbered 3, after V lost 3 bases and J lost 2 bases. The germline CDR1 and CDR2 sequences are SGHRS and YFSETQ. Written as DNA, the CDR3 is TGCGCCAGCAGCTACGGACAGGACACAGATACGCAGTATTTT. This translates into CASSYGQDTDTQYF.

V gene TRBV4-1 combines with J gene TRBJ1-5, with 7 nucleotides matching TRBD1. This CDR3 spans 14 amino acids. In germline, CDR1 is MGHRA, CDR2 YSYEKL. The V segment lost 1 base and the J segment 7 bases; nucleotides outside the gene matches: 4. CDR3 sequence: CASSQVGRGQPQHF. The CDR3, as DNA: TGCGCCAGCAGCCAAGTTGGCAGGGGGCAGCCCCAGCATTTT.

J is TRBJ2-7 and V is TRBV7-9, with D unresolved. Germline V gene data show CDR1 as SEHNR and CDR2 as FQNEAQ (reference sequence). The V and J ends lost 6 bases and 5 bases respectively, with 14 bases between them. The CDR3 spans 13 residues. CDR3 sequence reads: CASSFGRAHEQYF. The CDR3 DNA sequence: TGTGCCAGCAGTTTTGGTCGAGCCCACGAGCAGTACTTC. The full variable domain, completed using reference TRBV7-9 and TRBJ2-7, is DTGVSQNPRHKITKRGQNVTFRCDPISEHNRLYWYRQTLGQGPEFLTYFQNEAQLEKSRLLSDRFSAERPKGSFSTLEIQRTEQGDSAMYLCASSFGRAHEQYFGPGTRLTVT.

This clonotype was observed a handful of times. Here the CDR3 DNA reads TGTGCCATCAGTGGGGTGGGGGCCGGTTACAATGAGCAGTTCTTC. Its protein product is CAISGVGAGYNEQFF. The J gene is TRBJ2-1, the V gene TRBV10-3; D perhaps matches TRBD1 (6 bases). Trimming left V 4 bases short and J 4 bases short, with 14 bases between. The germline CDR1 and CDR2 sequences are ENHRY and SYGVKD. The CDR3 loop spans 15 amino acids.

This clonotype occurred many times. The chain carries TRBV20-1 and TRBJ1-6; D is possibly TRBD1 (5 bases). This CDR3 has 13 residues. The V gene's germline CDR1 is DFQATT and CDR2 SNEGSKA (reference sequence). Between the trimmed V and J ends, which lost 1 base and 6 bases, there was a span of 7 bases. The CDR3, as DNA: TGCAGTGCTAGAGCCGACAGTAATTCACCCCTCCACTTT. This translates into CSARADSNSPLHF.

This chain links TRBV6-2 or TRBV6-3 with TRBJ2-5; D may be TRBD1 (6 bases). Trimming shortened V by 2 bases and J by 11 bases, and 21 bases separated the two germline ends. CDR3 length: 15 amino acids. The germline V gene encodes CDR1 MNHEY and CDR2 SVGEGT. The CDR3 protein is CASSYVAGDSNEQYF. CDR3 DNA: TGTGCCAGCAGTTACGTGGCAGGGGATAGCAATGAGCAGTACTTC.

CDR3 DNA: TGCAGTGCTGGCCGAGACCTCTACAATGAGCAGTTCTTC. Translated: CSAGRDLYNEQFF. The rearrangement uses TRBV20-1 and TRBJ2-1; D not resolved. This CDR3 has 13 amino acids. V lost 5 bases to trimming and J lost 3 bases, with 11 bases between them. Germline loops: CDR1 DFQATT, CDR2 SNEGSKA (reference sequence).

V gene TRBV20-1 combines with J gene TRBJ2-1; 7 bases align to TRBD1. CDR3 length: 17 residues. V dropped 1 base and J dropped 4; count of bases not matched to a gene: 13. Germline assignment: CDR1 DFQATT and CDR2 SNEGSKA (reference sequence). The CDR3 here is CSARAISYGTEYNEQFF. The CDR3 DNA reads TGCAGTGCTAGAGCGATTTCTTACGGGACAGAATACAATGAGCAGTTCTTC.